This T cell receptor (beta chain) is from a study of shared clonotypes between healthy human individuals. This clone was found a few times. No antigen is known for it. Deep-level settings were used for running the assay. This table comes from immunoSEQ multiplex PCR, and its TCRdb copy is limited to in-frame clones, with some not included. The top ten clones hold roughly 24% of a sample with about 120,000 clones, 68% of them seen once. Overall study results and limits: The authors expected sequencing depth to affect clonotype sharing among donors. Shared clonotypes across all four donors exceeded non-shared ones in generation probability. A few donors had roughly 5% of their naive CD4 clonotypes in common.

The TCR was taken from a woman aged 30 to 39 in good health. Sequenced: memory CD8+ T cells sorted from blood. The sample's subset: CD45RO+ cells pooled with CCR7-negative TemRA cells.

The CDR3 DNA reads as TGTGCCAGCAGCTTGGCCCGGGACGAAAAACTGTTTTTT. It yields the protein CASSLARDEKLFF. The rearrangement uses TRBV5-5 and TRBJ1-4; weak D call: TRBD1 (5 bases). The V end lost 0 bases, the J end lost 8 bases, and 8 bases lay between the germline ends. CDR1 is SGHKS and CDR2 is YYEKEE in the germline V gene (reference sequence). The CDR3 runs 13 residues.